Shown below are 2 T cell receptor beta chains from a single sample sequenced in a study of T cell changes during pregnancy in multiple sclerosis. Method: immunoSEQ multiplex PCR; TCRdb's copy keeps in-frame clones and lacks some. The data contain about 38,000 clones, around 90% of them singletons. Material: CD8+ T cells from peripheral blood mononuclear cells, obtained in the third trimester of pregnancy. The origin of the receptors is a female donor with multiple sclerosis, enrolled in a pregnancy study.

The J gene is TRBJ2-7, the V gene TRBV28; TRBD2 aligns across 8 bases. The length of the CDR3 is 16 residues. The ends lost 3 bases at V and 0 bases at J; junction bases unmatched: 7. CDR1 is MDHEN and CDR2 is SYDVKM in the germline V gene. CDR3 nucleotides: TGTGCCAGCAGTTTGGAGACTAGCGCCAGCTCCTACGAGCAGTACTTC. Amino acid sequence: CASSLETSASSYEQYF.

The chain carries TRBV30 and TRBJ1-2, with 12 bases matching TRBD1. The CDR3 loop spans 13 amino acids. V was clipped by 4 bases and J by 7 bases; unmatched bases: 4. Per the germline V gene, CDR1 is GTSNPN and CDR2 is SVGIG (reference sequence). The CDR3 DNA sequence: TGTGCCTGGATTTCGGGACAGGGGGCTGGCTACACCTTC. The encoded protein is CAWISGQGAGYTF. The complete variable domain, with remaining parts taken from reference TRBV30 and TRBJ1-2, reads SQTIHQWPATLVQPVGSPLSLECTVEGTSNPNLYWYRQAAGRGLQLLFYSVGIGQISSEVPQNLSASRPQDRQFILSSKKLLLSDSGFYLCAWISGQGAGYTFGSGTRLTVV.